A selection of T cell receptor beta chains follows, all from one sample in a study of cytomegalovirus exposure and HLA in healthy donors. Only in-frame clones appear in the TCRdb table, and some are missing; sequencing was by immunoSEQ multiplex PCR. The clone table shows some 80,000 clones, with the ten largest holding approximately 14%. The sequencing sample was made of PBMCs. These receptors were taken from a man aged 50-60 years in good health and CMV-seropositive. Each CDR3 is given with its conserved first and last residue. D genes are given only for firm matches.

J gene: TRBJ2-1
V gene: TRBV5-1
D gene: TRBD2
CDR3 DNA: TGCGCCAGCAGCTTGCGGGGCGGCGGGAGCTCCTACAATGAGCAGTTCTTC
CDR3 protein: CASSLRGGGSSYNEQFF

J gene: TRBJ2-1
V gene: TRBV7-2
D gene: TRBD1
CDR3 DNA: TGTGCCAGCAGCTTGACAGGGGGTGTAATTACGGGCTACAATGAGCAGTTCTTC
CDR3 protein: CASSLTGGVITGYNEQFF

J gene: TRBJ1-2
V gene: TRBV29-1
D gene: TRBD1
CDR3 DNA: TGCAGCGCTGAGACAGGGGTCGGCTACACCTTC
CDR3 protein: CSAETGVGYTF

J gene: TRBJ1-1
V gene: TRBV5-3
D gene: -
CDR3 DNA: TGTGCCAGAAGCCGGGGAGGTACCACTGAAGCTTTCTTT
CDR3 protein: CARSRGGTTEAFF

J gene: TRBJ1-2
V gene: TRBV27
D gene: -
CDR3 DNA: TGTGCCAGCAGTTTTGGCAGGGGCACTAACTATGGCTACACCTTC
CDR3 protein: CASSFGRGTNYGYTF

J gene: TRBJ2-2
V gene: TRBV5-1
D gene: TRBD1
CDR3 DNA: TGCGCCAGCAGCTGGGGACAGGGGGCCGGGGAGCTGTTTTTT
CDR3 protein: CASSWGQGAGELFF

J gene: TRBJ2-3
V gene: TRBV6-1
D gene: -
CDR3 DNA: TGTGCCAGCAATCCTCGGACTAGCACAGATACGCAGTATTTT
CDR3 protein: CASNPRTSTDTQYF

J gene: TRBJ2-3
V gene: TRBV30
D gene: TRBD1
CDR3 DNA: TGTGCCTGGAGTTTCTGGGACAGTAGCACAGATACGCAGTATTTT
CDR3 protein: CAWSFWDSSTDTQYF

J gene: TRBJ2-2
V gene: TRBV7-9
D gene: TRBD2
CDR3 DNA: TGTGCCAGCAGGACTAGCGGGGTGAACACCGGGGAGCTGTTTTTT
CDR3 protein: CASRTSGVNTGELFF

J gene: TRBJ1-2
V gene: TRBV5-4
D gene: -
CDR3 DNA: TGTGCCAGCAGCTTGTCCGGGGGGGGCTACACCTTC
CDR3 protein: CASSLSGGGYTF

J gene: TRBJ1-5
V gene: TRBV19
D gene: TRBD1
CDR3 DNA: TGTGCCAGTAGTCCGATTGATAGGGGGCGAAATCAGCCCCAGCATTTT
CDR3 protein: CASSPIDRGRNQPQHF

J gene: TRBJ1-1
V gene: TRBV30
D gene: TRBD1
CDR3 DNA: TGTGCCTGGAGCTATTTCGACAGGGGAAGAGGACGCACTGAAGCTTTCTTT
CDR3 protein: CAWSYFDRGRGRTEAFF

J gene: TRBJ1-2
V gene: TRBV1
D gene: -
CDR3 DNA: TGCACCAGCAGCCGTCTACAGGGGGCAAGAATACGGGACTATGGCTACACCTTC
CDR3 protein: CTSSRLQGARIRDYGYTF

J gene: TRBJ2-1
V gene: TRBV7-9
D gene: -
CDR3 DNA: TGTGCGCTCGAGGAGGGTTACAATGAGCAGTTCTTC
CDR3 protein: CALEEGYNEQFF

J gene: TRBJ1-1
V gene: TRBV20-1
D gene: TRBD1
CDR3 DNA: TGCAGTGCCCAAAGGGGGCCTGAAGCTTTCTTT
CDR3 protein: CSAQRGPEAFF

J gene: TRBJ1-1
V gene: TRBV5-1
D gene: TRBD1
CDR3 DNA: TGCGCCAGCAGACAGGGGGCGAGAGACACTGAAGCTTTCTTT
CDR3 protein: CASRQGARDTEAFF

J gene: TRBJ2-7
V gene: TRBV5-6
D gene: -
CDR3 DNA: TGTGCCAGCAGCTTGATCAGTTCCCTTTTCTCCTACGAGCAGTACTTC
CDR3 protein: CASSLISSLFSYEQYF

J gene: TRBJ2-3
V gene: TRBV2
D gene: TRBD1
CDR3 DNA: TGTGCCAGCAGTGAGGGGACAGGGGTGGTAGATACGCAGTATTTT
CDR3 protein: CASSEGTGVVDTQYF

J gene: TRBJ2-3
V gene: TRBV6-5
D gene: -
CDR3 DNA: TGTGCCAGCAGTTACTCGAAGGGGGATACGCAGTATTTT
CDR3 protein: CASSYSKGDTQYF

J gene: TRBJ1-5
V gene: TRBV19
D gene: -
CDR3 DNA: TGTGCCAGTAGCCCCAAGGGGCGAACAGGCGAGAATTTT
CDR3 protein: CASSPKGRTGENF

J gene: TRBJ1-1
V gene: TRBV27
D gene: -
CDR3 DNA: TGTGCCAGCAGTTCCAGGACAGAGTACACTGAAGCTTTCTTT
CDR3 protein: CASSSRTEYTEAFF

J gene: TRBJ1-1
V gene: TRBV5-1
D gene: TRBD1
CDR3 DNA: TGCGCCAGCAGCTCCGGGACAGTGATGAACACTGAAGCTTTCTTT
CDR3 protein: CASSSGTVMNTEAFF

J gene: TRBJ1-2
V gene: TRBV7-2
D gene: -
CDR3 DNA: TGTGCCAGCAAGCGGTCCTCGCAAAACTATGGCTACACCTTC
CDR3 protein: CASKRSSQNYGYTF

J gene: TRBJ1-4
V gene: TRBV7-9
D gene: -
CDR3 DNA: TGTGCCAGCAGCTTCGAGGGGGTTAGTAATGAAAAACTGTTTTTT
CDR3 protein: CASSFEGVSNEKLFF

J gene: TRBJ1-1
V gene: TRBV5-5
D gene: -
CDR3 DNA: TGTGCCAGCAGCTACCTCAGTGAGGTACGAGGGGCTTTCTTT
CDR3 protein: CASSYLSEVRGAFF

J gene: TRBJ2-7
V gene: TRBV5-1
D gene: -
CDR3 DNA: TGCGCCAGCAGTAGCGAGTGGGTCTACGAGCAGTACTTC
CDR3 protein: CASSSEWVYEQYF

J gene: TRBJ2-5
V gene: TRBV28
D gene: TRBD2
CDR3 DNA: TGTGCCAGCAGTTTATGGGGGGCTAGCGGGAGTACGATAGAGACCCAGTACTTC
CDR3 protein: CASSLWGASGSTIETQYF

J gene: TRBJ2-3
V gene: TRBV6-5
D gene: -
CDR3 DNA: TGTGCCAGCAGTTTTCGACAGGGACTCACAGATACGCAGTATTTT
CDR3 protein: CASSFRQGLTDTQYF

J gene: TRBJ2-2
V gene: TRBV25-1
D gene: -
CDR3 DNA: TGTGCCAGCAGTGATCATAGCGGGAACACCGGGGAGCTGTTTTTT
CDR3 protein: CASSDHSGNTGELFF

J gene: TRBJ1-1
V gene: TRBV11-2
D gene: -
CDR3 DNA: TGTGCCAGCAGCTCTCTGGGGCGGAATGCTTTCTTT
CDR3 protein: CASSSLGRNAFF

J gene: TRBJ1-2
V gene: TRBV5-4
D gene: -
CDR3 DNA: TGTGCCAGCAGCTCCCTTGGGGGGGGCGCAGGCTATGGCTACACCTTC
CDR3 protein: CASSSLGGGAGYGYTF

J gene: TRBJ1-1
V gene: TRBV9
D gene: -
CDR3 DNA: TGTGCCAGCAGCGTCCGGGACACTAACACTGAAGCTTTCTTT
CDR3 protein: CASSVRDTNTEAFF

J gene: TRBJ1-1
V gene: TRBV5-1
D gene: -
CDR3 DNA: TGCGCCAGCAGCATGACACGGAACTCGAACACTGAAGCTTTCTTT
CDR3 protein: CASSMTRNSNTEAFF

J gene: TRBJ1-1
V gene: TRBV5-6
D gene: -
CDR3 DNA: TGTGCCAGCAGCGTTGGAGGGGGGGACACTGAAGCTTTCTTT
CDR3 protein: CASSVGGGDTEAFF